This TCR beta chain was sequenced in a study of T cell responses to AZD1222 COVID-19 vaccine. Study information: Pooling was applied to second doses at about 4 or about 12 weeks. Study-level results: Seropositivity was recorded at baseline in only a handful of AZD1222 recipients.

CDR1 is LNHDA, CDR2 SQIVND, per germline (reference sequence). Trimming stripped 6 bases from V and 0 bases from J, with 12 bases between. This CDR3 comprises 15 residues. Comments on this clone: The antigen remains unidentified.

Clones were sequenced by immunoSEQ multiplex PCR, and TCRdb holds only the in-frame ones, with some missing. This table has 80,000 or so clones, roughly 85% appearing once. J is TRBJ1-3 and V is TRBV19; no reliable D call. The clonotype originates from an adult in good health. The sample here was peripheral blood, taken on day 0 of AZD1222 vaccination. The CDR3 nucleotides read TGTGCCAGTAGCGTCCAAGTATTCTCTGGAAACACCATATATTTT. Translation gives CASSVQVFSGNTIYF.